One sample yielded the 7 T cell receptor beta chains listed below, sequenced in a study of shared clonotypes between healthy human individuals. Here immunoSEQ multiplex PCR was the method, and the copy in TCRdb shows in-frame clones only, minus some. The table lists approximately 2.3 million clones, 80% to 95% of them singletons. Sample: naive CD4+ T cells from PBMCs. Specified subset: CD45RA+ positively selected. These receptors all stem from a man between 18 and 29 years old in good health. Some clones in this sample may be carry-over from other donors' samples.

The CDR3 sequence is CASSDGKLSTGELFF. Here the CDR3 DNA reads TGTGCCAGCAGTGACGGTAAGCTGAGCACCGGGGAGCTGTTTTTT. This chain uses TRBV6-4 with TRBJ2-2; no clear D gene. The CDR3 contains 15 residues. Trimming removed 2 bases from V and 4 bases from J, with 11 bases in between. Germline V gene sequence: CDR1 MRHNA, CDR2 SNTAGT.

CDR3 sequence (DNA): TGCGCCAGCCGCGACAGGGTTCCCTCTACGAAGCAGTACTTC. It specifies CASRDRVPSTKQYF. V is TRBV5-1 and J is TRBJ2-7, with 7 bases lining up with TRBD1. After removal of 7 bases from V and 8 bases from J, the junction contained 15 bases not matched to a gene. Germline assignment: CDR1 SGHRS and CDR2 YFSETQ. The CDR3 runs 14 residues.

J is TRBJ1-5 and V is TRBV11-3; TRBD1 matches 9 bases. This CDR3 has 15 amino acids. Germline V gene data show CDR1 as SGHNT and CDR2 as YENEEA. The trim removed 5 bases at V and 6 bases at J, leaving 8 bases unmatched. The CDR3, as DNA: TGTGCCAGCAGCGCCGGACAGGGGACGGCTCAGCCCCAGCATTTT. Amino acid sequence: CASSAGQGTAQPQHF. Together with reference TRBV11-3 and TRBJ1-5, the CDR3 gives the full variable domain: EAGVVQSPRYKIIEKKQPVAFWCNPISGHNTLYWYLQNLGQGPELLIRYENEEAVDDSQLPKDRFSAERLKGVDSTLKIQPAELGDSAVYLCASSAGQGTAQPQHFGDGTRLSIL.

The chain uses TRBV5-1 and TRBJ1-2; TRBD1 matches 11 bases. The CDR3 extends over 17 amino acids. Germline V lookup: CDR1 SGHRS, CDR2 YFSETQ. J was trimmed by 3 bases and V by 4 bases; bases with no gene match: 11. CDR3 sequence: CASSAGTGGPSDYGYTF. CDR3 in DNA: TGCGCCAGCAGCGCCGGGACAGGGGGGCCATCTGACTATGGCTACACCTTC. Full variable domain (outside the CDR3, taken from reference TRBV5-1 and TRBJ1-2): KAGVTQTPRYLIKTRGQQVTLSCSPISGHRSVSWYQQTPGQGLQFLFEYFSETQRNKGNFPGRFSGRQFSNSRSEMNVSTLELGDSALYLCASSAGTGGPSDYGYTFGSGTRLTVV.

This chain links TRBV10-3 with TRBJ1-5, with 9 positions matching TRBD1. CDR3 size: 15 residues. The V gene's germline CDR1 is ENHRY and CDR2 SYGVKD. V was clipped by 6 bases and J by 4 bases; unmatched bases: 7. The CDR3, as DNA: TGTGCCATCAGAGAAGGACAGGGGACAAATCAGCCCCAGCATTTT. Residues: CAIREGQGTNQPQHF.

The chain employs TRBV6-1 and TRBJ2-1; unclear D gene. Trimming took 6 bases from V and 0 from J, leaving 6 bases between them. CDR1 is MNHNS and CDR2 is SASEGT in the germline V gene. The CDR3 length is 13 residues. CDR3 loop: CASRAVSYNEQFF. CDR3 in DNA: TGTGCCAGCAGGGCAGTCTCCTACAATGAGCAGTTCTTC.

The chain links TRBV2 to TRBJ1-5; TRBD1 is a possible D gene (5 bases). V dropped 6 bases and J dropped 6 bases, with 15 bases sitting between them. Germline-derived CDR1 and CDR2 are SNHLY and FYNNEI. This CDR3 is 14 amino acids long. The CDR3 nucleotides read TGTGCCAGCAGGGGGGATGGGGGGACTCAGCCCCAGCATTTT. Its protein is CASRGDGGTQPQHF.